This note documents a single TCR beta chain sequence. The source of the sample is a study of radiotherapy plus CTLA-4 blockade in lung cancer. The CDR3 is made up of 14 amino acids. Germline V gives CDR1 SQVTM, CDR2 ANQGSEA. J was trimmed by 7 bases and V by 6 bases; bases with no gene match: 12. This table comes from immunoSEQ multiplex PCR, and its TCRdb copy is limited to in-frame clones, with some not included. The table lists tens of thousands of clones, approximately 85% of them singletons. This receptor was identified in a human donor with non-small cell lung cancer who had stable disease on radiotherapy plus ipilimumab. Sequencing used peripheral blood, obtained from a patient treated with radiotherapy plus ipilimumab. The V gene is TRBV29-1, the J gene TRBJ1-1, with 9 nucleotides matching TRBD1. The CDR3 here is CSVVLVQGAGEAFF. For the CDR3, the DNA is TGCAGCGTCGTCCTGGTACAGGGGGCTGGTGAAGCTTTCTTT.